These 14 T cell receptor beta chains were sequenced from one sample in a study of radiotherapy plus CTLA-4 blockade in lung cancer. Sequencing used immunoSEQ multiplex PCR; TCRdb keeps in-frame clones, though not all of them. Altogether approximately 50,000 clones are present, approximately 80% being singletons, with the ten largest covering roughly 6.7%. The sequencing here drew on peripheral blood, taken from a patient treated with radiotherapy plus ipilimumab. All receptors derive from a human donor with non-small cell lung cancer whose response to radiotherapy plus ipilimumab could not be evaluated.

This clone is a singleton in its sample. This rearrangement joins TRBV28 to TRBJ1-4; D is uncertain. The CDR3 is made up of 15 amino acids. V lost 8 bases, J lost 2 bases, and 15 bases lay in between. The germline CDR1 and CDR2 sequences are MDHEN and SYDVKM. The CDR3 DNA is TGTGCCAGCTTTACTGCGGCGCTGACTAATGAAAAACTGTTTTTT. Translation: CASFTAALTNEKLFF.

The chain recombines TRBV25-1 with TRBJ2-1, with D possibly being TRBD2 (5 bases). V lost 9 bases to trimming and J lost 0 bases, with 12 bases between them. CDR3 size: 14 residues. Germline CDR1 is MGHDK and CDR2 is SYGVNS. The CDR3 DNA follows: TGTGCCAGTATAGCGCCTAGCTCCTACAATGAGCAGTTCTTC. This sequence encodes CASIAPSSYNEQFF.

The chain combines TRBV28 with TRBJ2-5; TRBD2 matches at 8 bases. Germline assignment: CDR1 MDHEN and CDR2 SYDVKM. The CDR3 sequence is 14 residues long. J was trimmed by 5 bases and V by 5 bases; bases with no gene match: 7. CDR3 sequence (DNA): TGTGCCAGCAGTCCTCCGAGCGGGAGCGAGACCCAGTACTTC. The encoded protein is CASSPPSGSETQYF.

The rearrangement links TRBV7-6 to TRBJ2-1, with a weak D call TRBD1 (6 bases). The CDR3 is made up of 16 amino acids. V was trimmed by 1 base and J by 5 bases, leaving 15 bases between them. Germline V gene data show CDR1 as SGHVS and CDR2 as FNYEAQ. In nucleotides, the CDR3 is TGTGCCAGCAGCTTAGGGACAGCAGAAAATGACAATGAGCAGTTCTTC. It encodes CASSLGTAENDNEQFF.

The V gene is TRBV2, the J gene TRBJ2-5, with 10 bases identical to TRBD2. The V and J ends lost 3 bases and 1 base, in that order; junction bases with no gene match: 5. This CDR3 is 16 amino acids long. Germline values: CDR1 SNHLY, CDR2 FYNNEI. CDR3 sequence reads: CASSDRLAGAQETQYF. CDR3 DNA sequence: TGTGCCAGCAGTGATAGGCTAGCGGGAGCCCAAGAGACCCAGTACTTC.

This chain connects TRBV5-6 to TRBJ1-2; a weak D match, TRBD1 (5 bases). Germline V gives CDR1 SGHDT, CDR2 YYEEEE. The CDR3 sequence is 15 residues long. V was shortened by 4 bases and J by 2 bases, with 15 bases between the two germline ends. The CDR3 sequence: CASSPWTRGNYGYTF. CDR3 coding DNA: TGTGCCAGCAGCCCGTGGACAAGGGGAAACTATGGCTACACCTTC.

Only one count was recorded for this clone. The chain combines TRBV27 with TRBJ2-7; D possibly corresponds to TRBD1 (5 bases). CDR3 length: 13 amino acids. The V and J ends lost 8 bases and 2 bases respectively, with 13 bases between them. Germline assignment: CDR1 MNHEY and CDR2 SMNVEV (reference sequence). Written as DNA, the CDR3 is TGTGCCAGCTCTCCAGGGATAGCCTACGAGCAGTACTTC. This sequence encodes CASSPGIAYEQYF.

This clone was observed once. This chain links TRBV7-8 with TRBJ1-1; tentatively, D is TRBD1 (6 bases). The V and J ends lost 5 bases and 2 bases respectively, with 12 bases between them. The CDR3 covers 14 residues. Germline CDR1 and CDR2: SGHVS and FQNEAQ. CDR3 sequence: CASSKRGRNTEAFF. The CDR3 nucleotides are TGTGCCAGCAGCAAGAGGGGGAGAAACACTGAAGCTTTCTTT.

V usage is TRBV7-6 and J usage is TRBJ2-3; D may be TRBD2 (5 bases). Germline V gene data show CDR1 as SGHVS and CDR2 as FNYEAQ. V dropped 5 bases and J dropped 7 bases, with 13 bases sitting between them. This CDR3 spans 13 amino acids. CDR3 sequence reads: CASSAPLAHTQYF. The CDR3 nucleotides read TGTGCCAGCAGCGCCCCCCTAGCACATACGCAGTATTTT.

In DNA form, the CDR3 reads TGTGCCTGGGCCGGAGGTAGCGGAACCTACAATGAGCAGTTCTTC. This encodes CAWAGGSGTYNEQFF. The chain combines TRBV30 with TRBJ2-1, with D possibly TRBD2 on 6 matching bases. The CDR3 extends over 15 amino acids. V was shortened by 5 bases and J by 2 bases, with 16 bases between the two germline ends. The germline V gene encodes CDR1 GTSNPN and CDR2 SVGIG (reference sequence).

This rearrangement joins TRBV10-1 to TRBJ2-1; 10 nucleotides match TRBD1. Trimming at V came to 5 bases and at J to 6 bases, leaving 4 bases not matched to a gene. The V gene's germline CDR1 is WNHNN and CDR2 SYGVQD (reference sequence). The CDR3 runs 14 residues. CDR3 coding DNA: TGCGCCAGCAGTCCGGGACAGGGGCCCAATGAGCAGTTCTTC. This translates into CASSPGQGPNEQFF.

As to this clone: Other DNA sequences in this sample translate to the same CDR3. The CDR3 region is CASSFGGSGGETQYF. CDR3 nucleotides: TGCGCCAGCAGCTTCGGTGGGAGCGGAGGGGAGACCCAGTACTTC. The V gene is TRBV5-1, the J gene TRBJ2-5, with D tentatively TRBD2 (6 bases). This CDR3 has 15 residues. Germline CDR1 SGHRS, CDR2 YFSETQ. The V end lost 2 bases, the J end lost 5 bases, and 16 bases lay between the germline ends. The whole variable domain, filled in from reference TRBV5-1 and TRBJ2-5, reads KAGVTQTPRYLIKTRGQQVTLSCSPISGHRSVSWYQQTPGQGLQFLFEYFSETQRNKGNFPGRFSGRQFSNSRSEMNVSTLELGDSALYLCASSFGGSGGETQYFGPGTRLLVL.

This clone turned up a few times. The chain recombines TRBV10-1 with TRBJ2-3, with D maybe TRBD2 (6 bases). The germline V gene has CDR1 WNHNN and CDR2 SYGVQD (reference sequence). The CDR3 totals 17 residues. V lost 4 bases and J 1 base, leaving 18 bases between the germline ends. CDR3 nucleotides: TGCGCCAGCAGTGCTTTGGAGGGTGCACTCGGCACAGATACGCAGTATTTT. This codes for CASSALEGALGTDTQYF.

The gene calls are TRBV18 and TRBJ1-1; 8 bases line up with TRBD1. CDR1 and CDR2 (germline): KGHSH, LQKENI. The CDR3 sequence is 14 residues long. After removal of 5 bases from V and 3 bases from J, the junction contained 5 bases not matched to a gene. In DNA, the CDR3 is TGTGCCAGCTCATCTCAGGGGGCGGACACTGAAGCTTTCTTT. It codes for CASSSQGADTEAFF.